This T cell receptor (beta chain) was sequenced in a study of T cells in Graves' hyperthyroidism and ophthalmopathy. Points from the study as a whole: Researchers report that a 13 V-J model separated ophthalmopathy from stable hyperthyroidism. Also found in blood were most expanded thyroid clonotypes above 0.001.

Not enrolled were patients with uncontrolled infection, other autoimmune disease, pregnancy or lactation. Diagnostic assessment was based on clinical symptoms, serum thyroxine and TRAb, thyroid ultrasound and orbital computed tomography. RNA transcripts provided the source from which TCR beta CDR3 regions were amplified. The primer set for the first-round RT-PCR of the TCR CDR3 was HTBI. TCRdb redid the calling of the multiplex PCR reads with MiXCR, one entry per CDR3 protein. The sample records 480,000 or so distinct CDR3 sequences, 46% being singletons. This clonotype came up a few times. Its antigen is unidentified. Germline CDR1 is SGHAT and CDR2 is FQNNGV. V dropped 0 bases and J dropped 5; count of bases not matched to a gene: 8. The CDR3 spans 16 residues.

V and J are TRBV11-2 and TRBJ2-5, with 8 bases matching TRBD2. The sample consisted of peripheral blood or thyroid tissue (not recorded which). The receptor comes from an adult woman with Graves' disease, either hyperthyroidism or ophthalmopathy (not recorded which). The CDR3 here is CASSLDRSGSGETQYF. For the CDR3, the DNA is TGTGCCAGCAGCTTAGATCGCAGCGGGAGTGGCGAGACCCAGTACTTC.